This T cell receptor (beta chain) was recovered during a study of Ad26.COV2.S vaccination and SARS-CoV-2 variants. CDR1 is SGHNT and CDR2 is YYREEE in the germline V gene (reference sequence). Trimming pared 2 bases from V and 5 bases from J, leaving 19 bases between. The CDR3 totals 17 residues. Documented treatment: 15 to 20 received Ad26.COV2.S at low or high dose, single or two shots; roughly five received placebo; per-sample allocation not given. Samples were taken on day 63 after the first vaccine or placebo injection. In its sample, this clone was seen once. TCRdb's copy holds only in-frame clones and misses some; the assay was immunoSEQ multiplex PCR. The top ten clones hold 1.5% to 2% of a sample with some 290,000 clones, approximately 86% of them seen once.

This chain connects TRBV5-4 to TRBJ2-2; perhaps TRBD2 as D (5 bases). The clonotype originates from a person between 18 and 65 years old who received the Ad26.COV2.S COVID-19 vaccine or a placebo. The sample in question was peripheral blood, obtained in a trial of Ad26.COV2.S vaccine versus placebo. The CDR3: CASSLPGWSLGTGELFF. Here the CDR3 DNA reads TGTGCCAGCAGCTTACCGGGATGGAGCCTAGGGACCGGGGAGCTGTTTTTT.